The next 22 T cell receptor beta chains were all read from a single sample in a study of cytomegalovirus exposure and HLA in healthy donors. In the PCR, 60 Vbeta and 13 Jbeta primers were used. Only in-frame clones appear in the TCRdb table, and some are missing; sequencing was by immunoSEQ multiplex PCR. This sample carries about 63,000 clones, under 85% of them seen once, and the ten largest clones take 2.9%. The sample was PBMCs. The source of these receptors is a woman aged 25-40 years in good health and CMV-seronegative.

The CDR3 loop reads CASSRRTERQDTEAFF. The CDR3 nucleotides read TGTGCCAGCAGCCGCCGGACAGAGAGGCAAGACACTGAAGCTTTCTTT. The chain has TRBV5-6 and TRBJ1-1; D perhaps matches TRBD1 (6 bases). The V and J ends lost 4 bases and 3 bases respectively, with 19 bases between them. The CDR3 is 16 residues long. Germline lookup yields CDR1 SGHDT and CDR2 YYEEEE.

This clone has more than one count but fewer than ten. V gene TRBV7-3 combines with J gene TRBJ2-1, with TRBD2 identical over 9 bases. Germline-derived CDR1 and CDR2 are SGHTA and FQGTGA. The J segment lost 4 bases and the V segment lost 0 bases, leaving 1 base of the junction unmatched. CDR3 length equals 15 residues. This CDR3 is CASSLTAGGYNEQFF. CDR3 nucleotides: TGTGCCAGCAGCTTAACGGCGGGAGGGTACAATGAGCAGTTCTTC.

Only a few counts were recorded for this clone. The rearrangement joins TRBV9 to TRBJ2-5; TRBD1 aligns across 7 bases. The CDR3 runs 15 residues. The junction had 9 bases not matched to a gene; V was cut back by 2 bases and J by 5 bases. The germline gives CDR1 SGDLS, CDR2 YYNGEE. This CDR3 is CASSVRGKGGETQYF. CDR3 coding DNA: TGTGCCAGCAGCGTCAGGGGGAAAGGTGGGGAGACCCAGTACTTC.

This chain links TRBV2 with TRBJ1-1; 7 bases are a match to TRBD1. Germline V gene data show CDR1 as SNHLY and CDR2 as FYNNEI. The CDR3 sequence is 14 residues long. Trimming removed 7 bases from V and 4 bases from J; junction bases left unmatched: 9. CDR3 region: CASTEQGISTEAFF. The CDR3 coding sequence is TGTGCCAGCACCGAACAGGGGATAAGCACTGAAGCTTTCTTT. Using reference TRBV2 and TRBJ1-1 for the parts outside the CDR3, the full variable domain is EPEVTQTPSHQVTQMGQEVILRCVPISNHLYFYWYRQILGQKVEFLVSFYNNEISEKSEIFDDQFSVERPDGSNFTLKIRSTKLEDSAMYFCASTEQGISTEAFFGQGTRLTVV.

The CDR3 region has the DNA TGTGCCATTAAAGGGGGCTTAGGGCAGTGGGGCACAGATACGCAGTATTTT. Encoded protein: CAIKGGLGQWGTDTQYF. The chain recombines TRBV10-3 with TRBJ2-3, with 7 bases lining up with TRBD1. V shed 9 bases and J 1 base; nucleotides not matched to a gene: 16. This CDR3 is built from 17 residues. From germline, CDR1 is ENHRY and CDR2 SYGVKD.

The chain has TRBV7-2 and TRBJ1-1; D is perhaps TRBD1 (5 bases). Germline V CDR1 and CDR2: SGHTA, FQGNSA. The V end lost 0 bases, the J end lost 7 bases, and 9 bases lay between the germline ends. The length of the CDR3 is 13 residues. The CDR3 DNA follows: TGTGCCAGCAGCTTAGCCCGACAGTATGAAGCTTTCTTT. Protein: CASSLARQYEAFF.

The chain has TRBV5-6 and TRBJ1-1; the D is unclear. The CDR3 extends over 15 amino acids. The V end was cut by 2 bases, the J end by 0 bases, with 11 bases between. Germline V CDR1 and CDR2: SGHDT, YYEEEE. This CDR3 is CASSFGVGLNTEAFF. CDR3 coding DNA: TGTGCCAGCAGCTTTGGTGTCGGTTTGAACACTGAAGCTTTCTTT.

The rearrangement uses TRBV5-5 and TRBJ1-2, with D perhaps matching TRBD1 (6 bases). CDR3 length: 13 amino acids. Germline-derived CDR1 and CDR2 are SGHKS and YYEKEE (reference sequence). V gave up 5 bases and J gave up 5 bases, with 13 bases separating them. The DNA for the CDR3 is TGTGCCAGCAGTTCCGAGAGGGGGTATGGCTACACCTTC. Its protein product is CASSSERGYGYTF.

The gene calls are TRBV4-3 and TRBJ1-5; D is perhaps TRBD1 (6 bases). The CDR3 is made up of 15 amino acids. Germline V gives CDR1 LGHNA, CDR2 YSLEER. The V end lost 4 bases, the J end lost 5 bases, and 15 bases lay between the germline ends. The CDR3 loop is CASSPWGQVDQPQHF. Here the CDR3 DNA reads TGCGCCAGCAGCCCGTGGGGGCAGGTTGATCAGCCCCAGCATTTT.

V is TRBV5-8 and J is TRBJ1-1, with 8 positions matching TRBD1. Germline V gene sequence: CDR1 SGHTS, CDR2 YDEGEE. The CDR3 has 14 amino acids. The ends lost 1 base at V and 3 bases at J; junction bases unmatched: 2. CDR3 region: CASSLLQGDTEAFF. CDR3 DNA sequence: TGTGCCAGCAGCTTGTTACAGGGGGACACTGAAGCTTTCTTT.

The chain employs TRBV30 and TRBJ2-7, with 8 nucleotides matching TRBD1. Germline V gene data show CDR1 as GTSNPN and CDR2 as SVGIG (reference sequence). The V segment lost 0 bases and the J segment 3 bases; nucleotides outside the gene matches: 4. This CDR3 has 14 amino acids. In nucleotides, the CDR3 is TGTGCCTGGAGTGTAGGACAGGGAGTCTACGAGCAGTACTTC. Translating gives CAWSVGQGVYEQYF.

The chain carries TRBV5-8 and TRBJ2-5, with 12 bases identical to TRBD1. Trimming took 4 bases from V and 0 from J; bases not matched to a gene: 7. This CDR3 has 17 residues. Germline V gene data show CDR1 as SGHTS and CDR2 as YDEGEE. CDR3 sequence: CASSAGTGGRYQETQYF. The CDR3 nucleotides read TGTGCCAGCAGCGCTGGGACAGGGGGCCGGTACCAAGAGACCCAGTACTTC. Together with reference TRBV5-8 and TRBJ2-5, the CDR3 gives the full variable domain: EAGVTQSPTHLIKTRGQQATLRCSPISGHTSVYWYQQALGLGLQFLLWYDEGEERNRGNFPPRFSGRQFPNYSSELNVNALELEDSALYLCASSAGTGGRYQETQYFGPGTRLLVL.

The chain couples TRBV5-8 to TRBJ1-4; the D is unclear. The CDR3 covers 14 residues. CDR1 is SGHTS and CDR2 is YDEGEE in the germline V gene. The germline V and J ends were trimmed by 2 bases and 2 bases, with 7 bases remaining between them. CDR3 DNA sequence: TGTGCCAGCAGCTTCGAGGCGACTAATGAAAAACTGTTTTTT. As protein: CASSFEATNEKLFF. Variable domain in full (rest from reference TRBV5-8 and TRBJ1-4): EAGVTQSPTHLIKTRGQQATLRCSPISGHTSVYWYQQALGLGLQFLLWYDEGEERNRGNFPPRFSGRQFPNYSSELNVNALELEDSALYLCASSFEATNEKLFFGSGTQLSVL.

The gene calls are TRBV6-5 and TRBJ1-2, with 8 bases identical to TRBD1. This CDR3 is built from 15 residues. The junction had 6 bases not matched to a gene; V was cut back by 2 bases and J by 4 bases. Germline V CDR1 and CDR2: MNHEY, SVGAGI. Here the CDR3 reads CASSYGTGLFYGYTF. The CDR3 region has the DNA TGTGCCAGCAGTTACGGGACAGGTTTATTCTATGGCTACACCTTC.

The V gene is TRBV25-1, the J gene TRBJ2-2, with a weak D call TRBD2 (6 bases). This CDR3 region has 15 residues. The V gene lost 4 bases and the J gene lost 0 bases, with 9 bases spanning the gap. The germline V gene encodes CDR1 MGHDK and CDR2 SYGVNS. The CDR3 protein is CASSARDSNTGELFF. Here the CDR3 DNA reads TGTGCCAGCAGTGCCAGGGACTCGAACACCGGGGAGCTGTTTTTT.

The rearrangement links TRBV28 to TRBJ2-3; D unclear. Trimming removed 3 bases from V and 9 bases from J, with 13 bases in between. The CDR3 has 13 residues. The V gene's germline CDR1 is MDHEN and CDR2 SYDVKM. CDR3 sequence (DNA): TGTGCCAGCAGTTTGTTCGAGAGAAGCACGCAGTATTTT. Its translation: CASSLFERSTQYF.

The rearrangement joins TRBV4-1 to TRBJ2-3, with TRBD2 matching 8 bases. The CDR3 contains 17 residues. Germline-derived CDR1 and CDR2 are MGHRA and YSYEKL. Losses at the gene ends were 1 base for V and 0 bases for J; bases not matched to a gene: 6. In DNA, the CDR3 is TGCGCCAGCAGCCAAGGAGTACTAGCGGCGAGCACAGATACGCAGTATTTT. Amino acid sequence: CASSQGVLAASTDTQYF.

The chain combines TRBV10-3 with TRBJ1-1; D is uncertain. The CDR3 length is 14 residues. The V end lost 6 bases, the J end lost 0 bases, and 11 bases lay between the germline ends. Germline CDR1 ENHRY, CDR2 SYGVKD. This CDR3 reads CAIRGGYLNTEAFF. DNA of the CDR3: TGTGCCATCAGAGGCGGTTACTTGAACACTGAAGCTTTCTTT.

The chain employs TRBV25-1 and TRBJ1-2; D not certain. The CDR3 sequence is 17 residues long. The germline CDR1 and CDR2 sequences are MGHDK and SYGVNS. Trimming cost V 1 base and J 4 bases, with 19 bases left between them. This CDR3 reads CASSELFPEVEGYGYTF. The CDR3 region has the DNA TGTGCCAGCAGTGAATTATTCCCTGAAGTGGAGGGCTATGGCTACACCTTC.

The CDR3 nucleotides read TGTGCCAGCAGTTTCGCAGATACGCAGTATTTT. This codes for CASSFADTQYF. The gene calls are TRBV2 and TRBJ2-3; D is undetermined. The CDR3 has 11 residues. Trimming took 5 bases from V and 4 from J, leaving 4 bases between them. Germline V gives CDR1 SNHLY, CDR2 FYNNEI.

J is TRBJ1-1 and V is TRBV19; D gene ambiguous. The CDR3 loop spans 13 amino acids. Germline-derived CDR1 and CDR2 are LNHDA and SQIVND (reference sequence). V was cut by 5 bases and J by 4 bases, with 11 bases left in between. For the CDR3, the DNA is TGTGCCAGTAGTGGCCGCGGGCTCACTGAAGCTTTCTTT. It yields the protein CASSGRGLTEAFF.

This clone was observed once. The CDR3, as DNA: TGTGCCAGCAGCTCCGACAGGAACACTGAAGCTTTCTTT. Protein product: CASSSDRNTEAFF. The chain is built from TRBV7-3 and TRBJ1-1, with D maybe TRBD1 (5 bases). In germline, CDR1 is SGHTA, CDR2 FQGTGA. Trimming removed 4 bases at V and 1 base at J, with 7 bases between. The CDR3 loop spans 13 amino acids.